This T cell receptor (beta chain) was observed in a study of T cell repertoires in cytomegalovirus infection. The CDR3 consists of 14 residues. CDR1 SQVTM and CDR2 ANQGSEA come from the germline V gene. Trimming stripped 7 bases from V and 5 bases from J, with 20 bases between. TCRdb itself ran the reads through MiXCR, one entry per CDR3 protein. Of 400,000 or so distinct CDR3 sequences detected, 18% appear once; the ten largest clones hold 8.5% to 10%. This TCR was sampled from a human donor in good health (CMV status not recorded). Some clones in this sample may be carry-over from other donors' samples. The rearrangement links TRBV29-1 to TRBJ1-2; no clear D. The source material was PBMCs. The CDR3 loop reads CSARNHGRTYGYTF. CDR3 DNA: TGCAGCGCCAGAAACCACGGACGGACTTATGGCTACACCTTC.